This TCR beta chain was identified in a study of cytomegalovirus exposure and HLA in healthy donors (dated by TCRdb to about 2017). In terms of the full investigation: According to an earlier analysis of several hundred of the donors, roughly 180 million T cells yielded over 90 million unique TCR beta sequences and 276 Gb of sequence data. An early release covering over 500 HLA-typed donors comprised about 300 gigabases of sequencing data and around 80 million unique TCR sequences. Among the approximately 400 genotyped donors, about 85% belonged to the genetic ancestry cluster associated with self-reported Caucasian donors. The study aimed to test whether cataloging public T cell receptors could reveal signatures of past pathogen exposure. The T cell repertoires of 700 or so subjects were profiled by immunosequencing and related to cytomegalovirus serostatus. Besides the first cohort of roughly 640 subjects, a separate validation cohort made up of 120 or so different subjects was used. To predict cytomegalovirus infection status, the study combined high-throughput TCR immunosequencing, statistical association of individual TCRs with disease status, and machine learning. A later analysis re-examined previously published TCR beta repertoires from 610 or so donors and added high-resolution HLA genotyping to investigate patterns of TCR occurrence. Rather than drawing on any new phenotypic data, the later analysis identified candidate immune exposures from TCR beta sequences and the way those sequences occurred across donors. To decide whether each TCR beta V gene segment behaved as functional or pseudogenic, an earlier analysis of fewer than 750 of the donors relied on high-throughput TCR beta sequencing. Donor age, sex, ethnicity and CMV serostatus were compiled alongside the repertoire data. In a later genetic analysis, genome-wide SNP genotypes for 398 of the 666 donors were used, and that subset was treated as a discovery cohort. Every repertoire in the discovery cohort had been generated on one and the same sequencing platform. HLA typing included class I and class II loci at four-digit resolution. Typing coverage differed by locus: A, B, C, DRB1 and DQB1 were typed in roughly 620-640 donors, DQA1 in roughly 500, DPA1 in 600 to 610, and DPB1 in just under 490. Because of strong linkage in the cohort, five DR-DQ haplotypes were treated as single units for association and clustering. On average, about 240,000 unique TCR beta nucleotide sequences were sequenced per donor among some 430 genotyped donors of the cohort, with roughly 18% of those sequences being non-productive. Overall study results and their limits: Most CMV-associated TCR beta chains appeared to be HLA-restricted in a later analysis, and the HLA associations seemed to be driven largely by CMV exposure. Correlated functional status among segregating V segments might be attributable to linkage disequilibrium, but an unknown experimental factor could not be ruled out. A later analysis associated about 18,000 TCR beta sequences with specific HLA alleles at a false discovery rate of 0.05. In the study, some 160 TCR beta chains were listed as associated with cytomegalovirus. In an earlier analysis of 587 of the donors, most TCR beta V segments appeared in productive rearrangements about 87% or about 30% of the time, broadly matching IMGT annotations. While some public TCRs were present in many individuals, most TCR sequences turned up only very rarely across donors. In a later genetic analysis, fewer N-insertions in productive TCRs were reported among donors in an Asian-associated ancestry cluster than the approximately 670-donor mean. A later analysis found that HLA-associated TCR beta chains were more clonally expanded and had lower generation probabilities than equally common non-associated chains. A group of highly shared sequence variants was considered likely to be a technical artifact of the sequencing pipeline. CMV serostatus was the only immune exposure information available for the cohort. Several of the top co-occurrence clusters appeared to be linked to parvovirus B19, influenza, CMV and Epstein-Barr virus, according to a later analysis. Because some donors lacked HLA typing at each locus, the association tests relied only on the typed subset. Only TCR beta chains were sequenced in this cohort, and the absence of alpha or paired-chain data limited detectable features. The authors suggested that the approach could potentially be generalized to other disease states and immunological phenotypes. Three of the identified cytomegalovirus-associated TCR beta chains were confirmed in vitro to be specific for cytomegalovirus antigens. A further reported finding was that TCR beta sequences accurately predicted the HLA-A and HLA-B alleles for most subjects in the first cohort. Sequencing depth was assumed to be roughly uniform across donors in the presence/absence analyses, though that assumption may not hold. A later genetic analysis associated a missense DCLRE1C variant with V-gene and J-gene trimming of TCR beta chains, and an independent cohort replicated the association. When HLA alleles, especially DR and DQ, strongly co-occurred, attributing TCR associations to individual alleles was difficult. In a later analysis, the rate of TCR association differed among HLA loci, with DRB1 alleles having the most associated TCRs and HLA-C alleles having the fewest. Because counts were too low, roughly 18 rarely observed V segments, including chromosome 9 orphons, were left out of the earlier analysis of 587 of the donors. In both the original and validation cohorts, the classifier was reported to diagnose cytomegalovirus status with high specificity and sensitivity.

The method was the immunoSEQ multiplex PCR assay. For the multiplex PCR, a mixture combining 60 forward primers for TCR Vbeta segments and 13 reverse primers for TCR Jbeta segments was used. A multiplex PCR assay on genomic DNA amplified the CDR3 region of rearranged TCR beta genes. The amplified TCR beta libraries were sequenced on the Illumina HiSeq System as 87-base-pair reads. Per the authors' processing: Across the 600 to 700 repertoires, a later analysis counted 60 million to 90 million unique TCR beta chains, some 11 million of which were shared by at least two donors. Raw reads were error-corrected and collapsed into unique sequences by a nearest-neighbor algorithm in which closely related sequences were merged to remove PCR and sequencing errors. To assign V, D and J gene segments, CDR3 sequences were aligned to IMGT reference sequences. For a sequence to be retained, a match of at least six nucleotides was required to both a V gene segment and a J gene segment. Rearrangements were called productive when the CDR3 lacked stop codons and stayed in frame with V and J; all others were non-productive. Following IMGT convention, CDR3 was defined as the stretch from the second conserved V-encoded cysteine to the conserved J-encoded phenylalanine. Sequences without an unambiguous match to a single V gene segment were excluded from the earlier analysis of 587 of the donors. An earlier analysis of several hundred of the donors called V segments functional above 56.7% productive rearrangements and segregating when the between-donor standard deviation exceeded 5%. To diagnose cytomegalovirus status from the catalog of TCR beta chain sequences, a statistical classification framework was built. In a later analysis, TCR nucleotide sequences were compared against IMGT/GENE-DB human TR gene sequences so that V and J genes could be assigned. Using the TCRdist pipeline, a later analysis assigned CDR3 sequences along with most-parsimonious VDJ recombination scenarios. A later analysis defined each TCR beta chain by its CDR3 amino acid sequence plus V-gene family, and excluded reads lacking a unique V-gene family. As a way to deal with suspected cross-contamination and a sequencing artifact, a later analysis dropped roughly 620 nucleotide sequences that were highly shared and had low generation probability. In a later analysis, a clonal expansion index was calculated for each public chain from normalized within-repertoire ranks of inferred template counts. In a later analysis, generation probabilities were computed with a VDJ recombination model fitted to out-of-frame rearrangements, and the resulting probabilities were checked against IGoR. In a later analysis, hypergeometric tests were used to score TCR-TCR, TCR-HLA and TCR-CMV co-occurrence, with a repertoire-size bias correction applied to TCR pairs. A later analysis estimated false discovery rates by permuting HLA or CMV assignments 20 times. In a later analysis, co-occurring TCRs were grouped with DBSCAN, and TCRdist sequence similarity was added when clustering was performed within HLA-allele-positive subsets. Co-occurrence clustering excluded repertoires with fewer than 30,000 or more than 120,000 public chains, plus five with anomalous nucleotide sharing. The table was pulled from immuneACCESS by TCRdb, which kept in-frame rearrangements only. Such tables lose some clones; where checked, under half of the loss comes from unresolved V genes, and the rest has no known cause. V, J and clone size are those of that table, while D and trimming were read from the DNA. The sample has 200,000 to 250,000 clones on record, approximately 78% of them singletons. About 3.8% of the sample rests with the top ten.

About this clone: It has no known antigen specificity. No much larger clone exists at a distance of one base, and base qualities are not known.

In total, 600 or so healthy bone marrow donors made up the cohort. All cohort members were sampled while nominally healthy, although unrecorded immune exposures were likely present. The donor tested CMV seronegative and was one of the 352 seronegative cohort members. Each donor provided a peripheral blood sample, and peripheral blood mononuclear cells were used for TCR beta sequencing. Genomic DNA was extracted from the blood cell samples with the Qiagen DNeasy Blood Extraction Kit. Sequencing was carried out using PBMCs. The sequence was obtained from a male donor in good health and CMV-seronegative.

The DNA sequence is TGCGCCAGCAGCCAAGAGGGACAGTCTGAAGAGACCCAGTACTTC. This yields the protein CASSQEGQSEETQYF. The receptor chain draws on TRBV4-1 and TRBJ2-5; TRBD1 fits 7 bases in the junction. The CDR3, from cysteine to phenylalanine, totals 15 residues. Left in the record is the CDR3 DNA by itself, 45 bases read in frame from the first base. V is pruned by 0 bases and J by 3 bases, leaving 4 bases of the junction without a gene match. Based on the germline V gene, the CDR1 and CDR2 sequences are MGHRA and YSYEKL.